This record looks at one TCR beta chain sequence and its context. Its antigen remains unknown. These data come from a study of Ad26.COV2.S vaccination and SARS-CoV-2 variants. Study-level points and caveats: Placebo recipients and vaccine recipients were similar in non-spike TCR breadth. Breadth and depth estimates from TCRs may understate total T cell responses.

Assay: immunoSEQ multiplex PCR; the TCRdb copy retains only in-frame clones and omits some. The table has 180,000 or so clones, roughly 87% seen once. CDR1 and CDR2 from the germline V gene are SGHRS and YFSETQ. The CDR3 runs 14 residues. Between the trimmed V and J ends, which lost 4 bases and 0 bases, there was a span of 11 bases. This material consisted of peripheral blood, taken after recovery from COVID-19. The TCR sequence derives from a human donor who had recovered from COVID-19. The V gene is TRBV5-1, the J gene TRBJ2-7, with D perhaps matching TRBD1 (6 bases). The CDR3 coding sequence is TGCGCCAGCAGCCCGCAGGGGTTCTCCTACGAGCAGTACTTC. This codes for CASSPQGFSYEQYF.